Listed below are T cell receptor beta chains from one sample, sequenced in a study of blood T cell repertoires in COVID-19. The table came from immunoSEQ multiplex PCR; TCRdb's copy has only in-frame clones and leaves some out. The sample records around 50,000 clones, about nine tenths being singletons. The sample comprised peripheral blood. These receptors all come from a middle-aged man with active COVID-19. CDR3s include the opening cysteine and the closing phenylalanine or tryptophan. Fields, in order: clone size, J gene, V gene, D gene, CDR3 protein, CDR3 DNA. D genes are given only for firm matches. Size tells how often a clone was seen (once, few, many) or the class of an expanded clone, and some rows leave it out.

clone size: NA
J gene: TRBJ1-1
V gene: TRBV6-5
D gene: TRBD1
CDR3 protein: CASSNRQGGNTEAFF
CDR3 DNA: TGTGCCAGCAGTAACCGACAGGGTGGGAACACTGAAGCTTTCTTT

clone size: NA
J gene: TRBJ2-7
V gene: TRBV24-1
D gene: TRBD2
CDR3 protein: CATSDRGTSGRLEQYF
CDR3 DNA: TGTGCCACCAGTGACCGAGGGACTAGCGGGAGGCTCGAGCAGTACTTC

clone size: NA
J gene: TRBJ2-1
V gene: TRBV3-1/TRBV3-2
D gene: TRBD1
CDR3 protein: CASSPTDRAHNEQFF
CDR3 DNA: TGTGCCAGCAGCCCCACAGACAGGGCCCACAATGAGCAGTTCTTC

clone size: NA
J gene: TRBJ2-1
V gene: TRBV28
D gene: TRBD2
CDR3 protein: CASSTQRGVNYNEQFF
CDR3 DNA: TGTGCCAGCAGTACCCAGCGGGGGGTTAACTACAATGAGCAGTTCTTC

clone size: NA
J gene: TRBJ2-7
V gene: TRBV4-1
D gene: NA
CDR3 protein: CASSQGSAVSVGQYF
CDR3 DNA: TGCGCCAGCAGCCAAGGTTCGGCGGTATCGGTCGGGCAGTACTTC

clone size: NA
J gene: TRBJ2-3
V gene: TRBV7-2
D gene: NA
CDR3 protein: CASSSLRDFPDTQYF
CDR3 DNA: TGTGCCAGCAGCTCGCTCCGGGACTTCCCCGATACGCAGTATTTT

clone size: NA
J gene: TRBJ2-7
V gene: TRBV4-1
D gene: TRBD1
CDR3 protein: CASSLPLGQGLISYEQYF
CDR3 DNA: TGCGCCAGCAGCCTACCACTAGGACAGGGCCTAATTTCCTACGAGCAGTACTTC

clone size: NA
J gene: TRBJ2-3
V gene: TRBV6-6
D gene: TRBD2
CDR3 protein: CASRRTRAPEDTQYF
CDR3 DNA: TGTGCCAGCAGGCGGACTAGAGCCCCAGAAGATACGCAGTATTTT

clone size: few
J gene: TRBJ1-6
V gene: TRBV7-2
D gene: NA
CDR3 protein: CASSSTAVGGSPLHF
CDR3 DNA: TGTGCCAGCAGCTCGACAGCCGTGGGGGGTTCACCCCTCCACTTT

clone size: once
J gene: TRBJ2-1
V gene: TRBV9
D gene: TRBD2
CDR3 protein: CASSAGLGLAGYNEQFF
CDR3 DNA: TGTGCCAGCAGCGCCGGGCTGGGACTAGCGGGATACAATGAGCAGTTCTTC

clone size: NA
J gene: TRBJ1-2
V gene: TRBV28
D gene: NA
CDR3 protein: CASSSSDSLAFDRLIGYTF
CDR3 DNA: TGTGCCAGCAGTTCCTCGGACAGTCTGGCATTTGACCGGCTGATTGGCTACACCTTC

clone size: NA
J gene: TRBJ1-6
V gene: TRBV29-1
D gene: NA
CDR3 protein: CSNKGGVSSPLHF
CDR3 DNA: TGCAGCAATAAGGGGGGGGTGAGTTCACCCCTCCACTTT

clone size: NA
J gene: TRBJ2-1
V gene: TRBV4-2
D gene: NA
CDR3 protein: CASSQDSLALSYNEQFF
CDR3 DNA: TGTGCCAGCAGCCAAGATAGCCTAGCGCTGTCCTACAATGAGCAGTTCTTC

clone size: once
J gene: TRBJ1-1
V gene: TRBV24-1
D gene: TRBD1
CDR3 protein: CATSGPGQSEAFF
CDR3 DNA: TGTGCCACCAGTGGTCCGGGACAGAGTGAAGCTTTCTTT

clone size: few
J gene: TRBJ1-1
V gene: TRBV7-9
D gene: NA
CDR3 protein: CASSSFGEAFF
CDR3 DNA: TGTGCCAGCAGCTCCTTCGGGGAAGCTTTCTTT

clone size: NA
J gene: TRBJ1-1
V gene: TRBV2
D gene: TRBD1
CDR3 protein: CAGQQGRYTEAFF
CDR3 DNA: TGTGCCGGTCAACAGGGGAGGTACACTGAAGCTTTCTTT

clone size: NA
J gene: TRBJ2-1
V gene: TRBV7-2
D gene: NA
CDR3 protein: CASPQVVF
CDR3 DNA: TGTGCCAGCCCTCAGGTGGTCTTC

clone size: NA
J gene: TRBJ2-7
V gene: TRBV4-2
D gene: TRBD1
CDR3 protein: CASSLQGVREQYF
CDR3 DNA: TGTGCCAGCAGCCTTCAGGGGGTCCGCGAGCAGTACTTC

clone size: NA
J gene: TRBJ2-7
V gene: TRBV5-1
D gene: TRBD1
CDR3 protein: CASSLGMGRGTPYEQYF
CDR3 DNA: TGCGCCAGCAGCTTGGGCATGGGCAGGGGGACCCCCTACGAGCAGTACTTC

clone size: once
J gene: TRBJ1-5
V gene: TRBV23-1
D gene: NA
CDR3 protein: CASSHPDRSNQPQHF
CDR3 DNA: TGCGCCAGCAGTCACCCCGACAGGTCCAATCAGCCCCAGCATTTT

clone size: NA
J gene: TRBJ2-1
V gene: TRBV5-6
D gene: TRBD1
CDR3 protein: CASSLRTGSAEQFF
CDR3 DNA: TGTGCCAGCAGCTTGAGGACAGGGTCTGCTGAGCAGTTCTTC

clone size: once
J gene: TRBJ1-1
V gene: TRBV12-3/TRBV12-4
D gene: NA
CDR3 protein: CASSLTGNTEAFF
CDR3 DNA: TGTGCCAGCAGTTTAACGGGAAATACTGAAGCTTTCTTT

clone size: NA
J gene: TRBJ2-1
V gene: TRBV6-2/TRBV6-3
D gene: NA
CDR3 protein: CASSRAYNEQFF
CDR3 DNA: TGTGCCAGCAGCCGCGCATACAATGAGCAGTTCTTC

clone size: NA
J gene: TRBJ2-5
V gene: TRBV9
D gene: NA
CDR3 protein: CASSVSYQQETQYF
CDR3 DNA: TGTGCCAGCAGCGTATCCTACCAACAAGAGACCCAGTACTTC

clone size: NA
J gene: TRBJ1-5
V gene: TRBV7-9
D gene: TRBD1
CDR3 protein: CASSLASGGNQPQHF
CDR3 DNA: TGTGCCAGCAGCTTAGCGTCAGGGGGAAATCAGCCCCAGCATTTT

clone size: NA
J gene: TRBJ2-2
V gene: TRBV5-6
D gene: NA
CDR3 protein: CASSLAAGYGTGELFF
CDR3 DNA: TGTGCCAGCAGCTTGGCGGCCGGGTACGGTACCGGGGAGCTGTTTTTT

clone size: NA
J gene: TRBJ2-1
V gene: TRBV28
D gene: TRBD1
CDR3 protein: CASKYRGPYNEQFF
CDR3 DNA: TGTGCCAGCAAATACAGGGGGCCATACAATGAGCAGTTCTTC

clone size: NA
J gene: TRBJ1-6
V gene: TRBV5-1
D gene: TRBD1
CDR3 protein: CASSLDRGNSPLHF
CDR3 DNA: TGCGCCAGCAGCTTGGACAGGGGAAATTCACCCCTCCACTTT

clone size: NA
J gene: TRBJ2-1
V gene: TRBV28
D gene: NA
CDR3 protein: CASSLSRAGGDEQFF
CDR3 DNA: TGTGCCAGCAGTTTATCCAGGGCTGGGGGCGATGAGCAGTTCTTC

clone size: NA
J gene: TRBJ2-6
V gene: TRBV27
D gene: NA
CDR3 protein: CASSLQAGANVLTF
CDR3 DNA: TGTGCCAGCAGTTTACAGGCTGGGGCCAACGTCCTGACTTTC

clone size: NA
J gene: TRBJ1-5
V gene: TRBV7-9
D gene: TRBD1
CDR3 protein: CASSLGTGHNQPQHF
CDR3 DNA: TGTGCCAGCAGCTTAGGGACAGGGCACAATCAGCCCCAGCATTTT

clone size: few
J gene: TRBJ2-2
V gene: TRBV10-3
D gene: NA
CDR3 protein: CAIMGQGGTGELFF
CDR3 DNA: TGTGCCATCATGGGGCAGGGGGGCACCGGGGAGCTGTTTTTT

clone size: NA
J gene: TRBJ1-6
V gene: TRBV11-2
D gene: TRBD1
CDR3 protein: CASSFDWTGSNSPLHF
CDR3 DNA: TGTGCCAGCAGCTTCGACTGGACAGGGTCGAATTCACCCCTCCACTTT

clone size: few
J gene: TRBJ2-7
V gene: TRBV6-1
D gene: TRBD1
CDR3 protein: CASSGDRLGVSYEQYF
CDR3 DNA: TGTGCCAGCAGTGGGGACAGGCTGGGGGTTTCCTACGAGCAGTACTTC

clone size: NA
J gene: TRBJ1-5
V gene: TRBV6-5
D gene: NA
CDR3 protein: CASAESGNQPQHF
CDR3 DNA: TGTGCCAGTGCGGAGTCGGGCAATCAGCCCCAGCATTTT

clone size: NA
J gene: TRBJ2-7
V gene: TRBV9
D gene: TRBD1
CDR3 protein: CASSVGGGTGDYEQYF
CDR3 DNA: TGTGCCAGCAGCGTAGGTGGTGGGACAGGGGATTACGAGCAGTACTTC

clone size: NA
J gene: TRBJ1-3
V gene: TRBV3-1/TRBV3-2
D gene: NA
CDR3 protein: CASSRQRQLRSGNTIYF
CDR3 DNA: TGTGCCAGCAGCCGGCAGAGACAGCTCCGATCTGGAAACACCATATATTTT

clone size: NA
J gene: TRBJ2-7
V gene: TRBV25-1
D gene: TRBD1
CDR3 protein: CASSPSIGTGSSYEQYF
CDR3 DNA: TGTGCCAGCAGCCCTTCCATCGGGACAGGGAGCTCCTACGAGCAGTACTTC

clone size: NA
J gene: TRBJ1-4
V gene: TRBV3-1/TRBV3-2
D gene: NA
CDR3 protein: CASSPWSGTSGEKLFF
CDR3 DNA: TGTGCCAGCAGCCCCTGGTCCGGGACATCGGGTGAAAAACTGTTTTTT

clone size: few
J gene: TRBJ1-5
V gene: TRBV30
D gene: NA
CDR3 protein: CAWSSAGYQPQHF
CDR3 DNA: TGTGCCTGGAGTTCAGCGGGGTATCAGCCCCAGCATTTT

clone size: NA
J gene: TRBJ2-2
V gene: TRBV19
D gene: NA
CDR3 protein: CASTGTGSGELFF
CDR3 DNA: TGTGCCAGTACCGGAACAGGGTCCGGGGAGCTGTTTTTT

clone size: NA
J gene: TRBJ1-1
V gene: TRBV6-4
D gene: TRBD1
CDR3 protein: CASSDSSRGPKAFF
CDR3 DNA: TGTGCCAGCAGTGACTCCTCCAGGGGGCCCAAAGCTTTCTTT

clone size: NA
J gene: TRBJ2-3
V gene: TRBV9
D gene: TRBD2
CDR3 protein: CASSVTGGGDTQYF
CDR3 DNA: TGTGCCAGCAGCGTAACGGGAGGAGGAGATACGCAGTATTTT

clone size: NA
J gene: TRBJ2-7
V gene: TRBV7-2
D gene: NA
CDR3 protein: CASSLENLYGGGGYEQYF
CDR3 DNA: TGTGCCAGCAGCTTAGAAAACCTGTACGGGGGTGGGGGATACGAGCAGTACTTC

clone size: once
J gene: TRBJ1-2
V gene: TRBV5-1
D gene: TRBD1
CDR3 protein: CASSPDRGQIYGYTF
CDR3 DNA: TGCGCCAGCAGCCCAGACAGGGGGCAGATCTATGGCTACACCTTC

clone size: NA
J gene: TRBJ1-1
V gene: TRBV24-1
D gene: NA
CDR3 protein: CATSRSETEAFF
CDR3 DNA: TGTGCCACCAGCAGATCTGAAACTGAAGCTTTCTTT

clone size: NA
J gene: TRBJ2-3
V gene: TRBV24-1
D gene: NA
CDR3 protein: CATSDSTSSWADTQYF
CDR3 DNA: TGTGCCACCAGTGACAGTACTAGCTCGTGGGCAGATACGCAGTATTTT

clone size: NA
J gene: TRBJ2-1
V gene: TRBV5-1
D gene: TRBD2
CDR3 protein: CASSLGLAGGPLNEQFF
CDR3 DNA: TGCGCCAGCAGCCTCGGACTAGCGGGAGGGCCTCTCAATGAGCAGTTCTTC

clone size: few
J gene: TRBJ2-7
V gene: TRBV27
D gene: NA
CDR3 protein: CASSPTGLYEQYF
CDR3 DNA: TGTGCCAGCAGCCCGACAGGCCTTTACGAGCAGTACTTC

clone size: once
J gene: TRBJ2-7
V gene: TRBV18
D gene: NA
CDR3 protein: CVSSRRDSAVYEQYF
CDR3 DNA: TGTGTCAGCTCTCGGCGGGACAGCGCGGTCTACGAGCAGTACTTC

clone size: NA
J gene: TRBJ2-5
V gene: TRBV5-1
D gene: TRBD2
CDR3 protein: CASSLLAGGRLETQYF
CDR3 DNA: TGCGCCAGCAGCTTGTTAGCGGGAGGGCGCTTAGAGACCCAGTACTTC

clone size: NA
J gene: TRBJ1-2
V gene: TRBV6-6
D gene: TRBD1
CDR3 protein: CASSTLTGNYGYTF
CDR3 DNA: TGTGCCAGCAGTACTTTGACAGGGAACTATGGCTACACCTTC

clone size: NA
J gene: TRBJ2-7
V gene: TRBV5-6
D gene: NA
CDR3 protein: CASSSWDNNEQYF
CDR3 DNA: TGTGCCAGCAGCTCATGGGACAACAACGAGCAGTACTTC